The text below deals with one TCR beta chain. The CDR3 is 14 residues long. The germline V gene has CDR1 SGHTA and CDR2 FQGNSA. The V and J ends lost 6 bases and 6 bases, in that order; junction bases with no gene match: 5. Specified treatment: 19 received Ad26.COV2.S at low or high dose, single or two shots; about 5 received placebo; per-sample allocation not given. Collection of the samples took place on day 63 after the first injection of vaccine or placebo. Donation came from an adult in Boston who was aged 18-55 years. This table comes from immunoSEQ multiplex PCR, and its TCRdb copy is limited to in-frame clones, with some not included. The repertoire consists of around 420,000 clones, with roughly 90% occurring once and the leading ten covering 3.6%. These data belong to a study of Ad26.COV2.S vaccination and SARS-CoV-2 variants. About the research overall: Once, or twice with 56 days between doses, Ad26.COV2.S was given intramuscularly.

This receptor was taken from a person aged 18-65 years who received the Ad26.COV2.S COVID-19 vaccine or a placebo. The sequencing used peripheral blood, collected in a trial of Ad26.COV2.S vaccine versus placebo. The gene calls are TRBV7-2 and TRBJ2-3; 11 bases map to TRBD2. The CDR3 bases are TGTGCCAGCAGATCTAGCGGGGGGTGGGATACGCAGTATTTT. It is translated as CASRSSGGWDTQYF.